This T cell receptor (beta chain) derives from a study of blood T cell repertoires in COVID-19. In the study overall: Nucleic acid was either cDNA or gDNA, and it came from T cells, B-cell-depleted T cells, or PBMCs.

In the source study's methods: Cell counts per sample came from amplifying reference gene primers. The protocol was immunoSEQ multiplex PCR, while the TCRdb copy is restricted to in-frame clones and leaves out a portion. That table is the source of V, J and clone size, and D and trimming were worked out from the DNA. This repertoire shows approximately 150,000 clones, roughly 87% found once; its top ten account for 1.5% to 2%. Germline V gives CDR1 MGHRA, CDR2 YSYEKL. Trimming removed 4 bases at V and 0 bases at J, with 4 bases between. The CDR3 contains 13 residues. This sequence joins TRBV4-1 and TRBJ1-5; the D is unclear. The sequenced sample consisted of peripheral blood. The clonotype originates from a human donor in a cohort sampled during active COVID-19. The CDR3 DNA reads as TGCGCCAGCAGCCTTTATAGCAATCAGCCCCAGCATTTT. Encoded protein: CASSLYSNQPQHF.